The rows below give T cell receptor beta chains drawn from one sample of a study of shared clonotypes between healthy human individuals. Assay used: immunoSEQ multiplex PCR; TCRdb lists only in-frame clones, some missing. The table lists about 1 million clones, 70% to 80% of them singletons. The source material was memory CD4+ T cells sorted from blood. These receptors were obtained from a young man in good health. CDR3s include the opening cysteine and the closing phenylalanine or tryptophan. The size field is filled for only some rows; it gives once, few, many or a size class.

V gene: TRBV10-3; J gene: TRBJ1-5; clone size: .; CDR3 protein: CAISDDRGTQPQHF
V gene: TRBV29-1; J gene: TRBJ1-1; clone size: few; CDR3 protein: CSVFTDTEAFF
V gene: TRBV27; J gene: TRBJ1-2; clone size: .; CDR3 protein: CASSPLAGDGGYTF
V gene: TRBV4-1; J gene: TRBJ1-5; clone size: few; CDR3 protein: CASSQAGTLIPQPQHF
V gene: TRBV19; J gene: TRBJ2-1; clone size: .; CDR3 protein: CASSTGLAAYNEQFF
V gene: TRBV2; J gene: TRBJ2-1; clone size: .; CDR3 protein: CASGINEQFF
V gene: TRBV27; J gene: TRBJ2-5; clone size: once; CDR3 protein: CASSFRERETQYF
V gene: TRBV11-2; J gene: TRBJ1-6; clone size: .; CDR3 protein: CASSLRRQNSPLHF
V gene: TRBV15; J gene: TRBJ2-1; clone size: .; CDR3 protein: CATSRGGVGNEQFF
V gene: TRBV2; J gene: TRBJ1-2; clone size: many; CDR3 protein: CASRPGQGAFNYGYTF
V gene: TRBV4-1; J gene: TRBJ2-1; clone size: .; CDR3 protein: CASSHQGQGGNEQFF
V gene: TRBV2; J gene: TRBJ2-2; clone size: once; CDR3 protein: CASSLAGELFF
V gene: TRBV9; J gene: TRBJ2-3; clone size: .; CDR3 protein: CASSVGLVSTDTQYF
V gene: TRBV18; J gene: TRBJ2-3; clone size: .; CDR3 protein: CASSPSTDTQYF
V gene: TRBV7-5; J gene: TRBJ2-1; clone size: few; CDR3 protein: CARSRGSGRCNEQFF
V gene: TRBV4-2; J gene: TRBJ2-7; clone size: few; CDR3 protein: CASSQEWTSATYEQYF
V gene: TRBV6-5; J gene: TRBJ1-6; clone size: .; CDR3 protein: CATREGGNSPLHF
V gene: TRBV18; J gene: TRBJ2-1; clone size: .; CDR3 protein: CASSPPSGRVVVEQFF
V gene: TRBV5-1; J gene: TRBJ1-4; clone size: .; CDR3 protein: CASSLGRAGGNEKLFF
V gene: TRBV4-1; J gene: TRBJ1-1; clone size: once; CDR3 protein: CASSQEGRGWRNTEAFF
V gene: TRBV6-6; J gene: TRBJ1-3; clone size: .; CDR3 protein: CAISRGDGNTIYF
V gene: TRBV21-1; J gene: TRBJ2-1; clone size: .; CDR3 protein: CASSKVSRQPTYNEQFF
V gene: TRBV18; J gene: TRBJ1-2; clone size: few; CDR3 protein: CASSPGQDYYGYTF
V gene: TRBV5-4; J gene: TRBJ2-3; clone size: .; CDR3 protein: CASSRGTASPSSTDTQYF
V gene: TRBV19; J gene: TRBJ1-1; clone size: .; CDR3 protein: CASILGGANTEAFF
V gene: TRBV19; J gene: TRBJ2-7; clone size: .; CDR3 protein: CAAKPVRGQVQYF
V gene: TRBV6-1; J gene: TRBJ1-1; clone size: .; CDR3 protein: CASLMGLHTEAFF
V gene: TRBV19; J gene: TRBJ2-7; clone size: few; CDR3 protein: CASSIAGTGVYEQYF
V gene: TRBV28; J gene: TRBJ1-5; clone size: .; CDR3 protein: CASSSVDQPQHF
V gene: TRBV6-5; J gene: TRBJ1-6; clone size: few; CDR3 protein: CASSYSQDSPLHF
V gene: TRBV7-3; J gene: TRBJ1-1; clone size: .; CDR3 protein: CASSPLDRGQTEAFF
V gene: TRBV27; J gene: TRBJ2-7; clone size: .; CDR3 protein: CASSSGTGGYEQYF
V gene: TRBV7-8; J gene: TRBJ1-5; clone size: .; CDR3 protein: CASSLGMVTLGGNQPQHF
V gene: TRBV12-5; J gene: TRBJ2-7; clone size: .; CDR3 protein: CASGRSLGTASYEQYF
V gene: TRBV2; J gene: TRBJ1-1; clone size: once; CDR3 protein: CASTTQGVGTEAFF
V gene: TRBV28; J gene: TRBJ2-3; clone size: .; CDR3 protein: CATISTGQSTDTQYF
V gene: TRBV9; J gene: TRBJ1-1; clone size: .; CDR3 protein: CASSTGQGGNTEAFF
V gene: TRBV10-2; J gene: TRBJ2-3; clone size: .; CDR3 protein: CASSRLAGTDTQYF
V gene: TRBV5-6; J gene: TRBJ1-6; clone size: many; CDR3 protein: CASNPYNSPLHF
V gene: TRBV30; J gene: TRBJ2-7; clone size: .; CDR3 protein: CAWSAQGSSYEQYF
V gene: TRBV7-9; J gene: TRBJ2-3; clone size: .; CDR3 protein: CASSRQKSTDTQYF
V gene: TRBV11-2; J gene: TRBJ2-6; clone size: few; CDR3 protein: CASSFHTASGANVLTF
V gene: TRBV4-3; J gene: TRBJ2-1; clone size: .; CDR3 protein: CASQRTDRSYNEQFF
V gene: TRBV9; J gene: TRBJ2-7; clone size: once; CDR3 protein: CASSVASRPGTGVSEQHF
V gene: TRBV5-1; J gene: TRBJ2-7; clone size: .; CDR3 protein: CASSLGAGGPVYEQYF